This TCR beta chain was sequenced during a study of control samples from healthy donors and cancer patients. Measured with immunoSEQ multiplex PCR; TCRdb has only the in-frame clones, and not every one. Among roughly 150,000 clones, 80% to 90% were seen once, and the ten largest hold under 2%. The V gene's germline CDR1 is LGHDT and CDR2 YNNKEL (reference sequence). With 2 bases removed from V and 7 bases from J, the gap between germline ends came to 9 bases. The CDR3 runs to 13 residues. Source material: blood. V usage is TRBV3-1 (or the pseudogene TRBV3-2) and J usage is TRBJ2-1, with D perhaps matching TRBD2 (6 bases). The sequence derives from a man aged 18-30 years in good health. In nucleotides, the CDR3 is TGTGCCAGCAGCCAACTCCGGGGGAATGAGCAGTTCTTC. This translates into CASSQLRGNEQFF.